This T cell receptor (beta chain) was obtained from a study of cytomegalovirus exposure and HLA in healthy donors. Researchers ran the PCR with 60 Vbeta and 13 Jbeta primers. The repertoire was sequenced with immunoSEQ multiplex PCR; TCRdb's copy has only in-frame clones and lacks some. The sample shows approximately 160,000 clones, around 68% of them seen only once. Sequences were obtained from PBMCs. The clonotype comes from a man aged 45-65 years in good health and CMV-seronegative.

In DNA, the CDR3 is TGTGCCAGCAGTATACGACAGAATTCACCCCTCCACTTT. Translated: CASSIRQNSPLHF. The rearrangement uses TRBV6-5 and TRBJ1-6; a weak D match, TRBD1 (5 bases). The CDR3 sequence is 13 residues long. Germline loops: CDR1 MNHEY, CDR2 SVGAGI. V was trimmed by 5 bases and J by 7 bases, leaving 9 bases between them.